Listed here are 31 T cell receptor beta chains from one sample, sequenced in a study of TIL therapy for anti-PD-1-resistant metastatic lung cancer. Time point of the sample: pre-treatment sample, taken before nivolumab and TIL therapy. The immunoSEQ assay was v3. The protocol was immunoSEQ multiplex PCR, while the TCRdb copy is restricted to in-frame clones and leaves out a portion. The table lists just over 20,000 clones, about 78% of them singletons, with roughly 7.3% in the top ten. The sample here was blood, taken at baseline. The origin of the receptors is a person between 30 and 79 years old with non-small cell lung cancer.

This chain connects TRBV7-2 to TRBJ2-1; maybe TRBD2 (6 bases). This CDR3 is built from 16 residues. Germline V lookup: CDR1 SGHTA, CDR2 FQGNSA. V was shortened by 0 bases and J by 8 bases, with 17 bases between the two germline ends. The CDR3 sequence: CASSLARLVKSDEQFF. The CDR3 coding sequence is TGTGCCAGCAGCTTAGCGCGACTAGTAAAGAGCGATGAGCAGTTCTTC.

The table lists this clone with a few counts. The junction does not match germline at one end; this may be a read error. This chain joins TRBV7-8 and TRBJ1-2; D possibly corresponds to TRBD1 (5 bases). The CDR3 runs 11 residues. Germline assignment: CDR1 SGHVS and CDR2 FQNEAQ. The CDR3 is CASSLGGSSLF. The CDR3 DNA reads as TGTGCCAGCAGCTTGGGGGGGTCGTCGCTCTTC.

V usage is TRBV6-1 and J usage is TRBJ2-7, with D perhaps matching TRBD2 (6 bases). The length of the CDR3 is 14 residues. Germline CDR1 MNHNS, CDR2 SASEGT. V was trimmed by 1 base and J by 3 bases, leaving 10 bases between them. CDR3 coding DNA: TGTGCCAGCAGTGAAGTTGGGGGGTACTACGAGCAGTACTTC. This encodes CASSEVGGYYEQYF.

The chain recombines TRBV29-1 with TRBJ1-1; D gene uncertain. V lost 3 bases to trimming and J lost 10 bases, with 15 bases between them. The CDR3 runs to 12 residues. CDR1 and CDR2 (germline): SQVTM, ANQGSEA. CDR3 region: CSVEAVAGLAFF. CDR3 coding DNA: TGCAGCGTTGAGGCGGTAGCGGGGTTAGCTTTCTTT.

This chain joins TRBV30 and TRBJ2-7; tentative D call: TRBD2 (5 bases). This CDR3 has 14 amino acids. From germline, CDR1 is GTSNPN and CDR2 SVGIG (reference sequence). Trimming left V 2 bases short and J 1 base short, with 12 bases between. CDR3 in amino acids: CAWSRQRGSYEQYF. Here the CDR3 DNA reads TGTGCCTGGAGTAGGCAACGGGGTTCCTACGAGCAGTACTTC. Drawing the rest from reference TRBV30 and TRBJ2-7, the complete variable domain is SQTIHQWPATLVQPVGSPLSLECTVEGTSNPNLYWYRQAAGRGLQLLFYSVGIGQISSEVPQNLSASRPQDRQFILSSKKLLLSDSGFYLCAWSRQRGSYEQYFGPGTRLTVT.

The table lists this clone with a count of one. The chain uses TRBV27 and TRBJ1-1; D is unresolved. V lost 6 bases, J lost 4 bases, and 21 bases lay in between. The CDR3 extends over 16 amino acids. In germline, CDR1 is MNHEY, CDR2 SMNVEV (reference sequence). The CDR3 sequence is CASSLTTGLWGTEAFF. The CDR3 DNA reads as TGTGCCAGCAGCCTAACGACGGGTTTATGGGGCACTGAAGCTTTCTTT.

The chain employs TRBV6-4 and TRBJ2-2, with D uncertain. Germline V gives CDR1 MRHNA, CDR2 SNTAGT. The CDR3 contains 13 residues. The V and J ends lost 0 bases and 5 bases respectively, with 4 bases between them. In nucleotides, the CDR3 is TGTGCCAGCAGTGACTCGGGGACCGGGGAGCTGTTTTTT. This codes for CASSDSGTGELFF.

This clone was found once. The rearrangement links TRBV10-1 to TRBJ2-1; D may be TRBD1 (6 bases). Germline-derived CDR1 and CDR2 are WNHNN and SYGVQD (reference sequence). Trimming stripped 6 bases from V and 6 bases from J, with 12 bases between. The CDR3 length is 13 residues. The DNA for the CDR3 is TGCGCCAGCAGCAGGGGTAACTCCAATGAGCAGTTCTTC. It encodes CASSRGNSNEQFF.

The rearrangement links TRBV28 to TRBJ1-2; no clear D. Trimming took 6 bases from V and 0 from J, leaving 14 bases between them. Germline CDR1 and CDR2: MDHEN and SYDVKM. CDR3 size: 15 residues. CDR3: CASSLGTVTNYGYTF. Here the CDR3 DNA reads TGTGCCAGCAGCCTAGGTACAGTAACTAACTATGGCTACACCTTC.

The rearrangement links TRBV7-3 to TRBJ2-1, with TRBD2 matching 11 bases. With 5 bases clipped from V and 2 bases from J, the junction kept 5 bases outside the gene matches. Per the germline V gene, CDR1 is SGHTA and CDR2 is FQGTGA. This CDR3 has 16 amino acids. DNA for the CDR3: TGTGCCAGCAGCGCGCGTAGCGGGGGGGCCTACAATGAGCAGTTCTTC. Translating it yields CASSARSGGAYNEQFF.

V and J are TRBV28 and TRBJ1-2; tentative D call: TRBD1 (5 bases). CDR3 length: 13 amino acids. Deletions cut 6 bases from V and 3 bases from J, with 11 bases between. The germline V gene encodes CDR1 MDHEN and CDR2 SYDVKM. CDR3 DNA sequence: TGTGCCAGCAGCAAATCAGGGTACTATGGCTACACCTTC. This sequence encodes CASSKSGYYGYTF.

The V gene is TRBV11-1, the J gene TRBJ1-5, with D possibly matching TRBD1 (6 bases). This CDR3 has 13 residues. Germline V gives CDR1 SGHAT, CDR2 FQDESV (reference sequence). Between the trimmed V and J ends, which lost 2 bases and 7 bases, there was a span of 9 bases. The CDR3 DNA reads TGTGCCAGCAGCTTACGCAGGGGACAGCCCCAGCATTTT. Translation gives CASSLRRGQPQHF. Looking up the rest from reference TRBV11-1 and TRBJ1-5 gives the full variable domain: EAEVAQSPRYKITEKSQAVAFWCDPISGHATLYWYRQILGQGPELLVQFQDESVVDDSQLPKDRFSAERLKGVDSTLKIQPAELGDSAMYLCASSLRRGQPQHFGDGTRLSIL.

The genes are TRBV2 and TRBJ2-5, with 7 positions matching TRBD2. The J call could be wrong; TRBJ2-7 is a better fit for the DNA end. The CDR3 totals 14 residues. From germline, CDR1 is SNHLY and CDR2 FYNNEI. The CDR3 loop reads CASSEGGRDHEQYF. The CDR3 DNA is TGTGCCAGCAGTGAAGGTGGGAGGGACCACGAGCAGTACTTC.

This rearrangement joins TRBV6-1 to TRBJ2-7; D may correspond to TRBD1 or TRBD2 (6 bases each). The CDR3 totals 15 residues. Germline CDR1 and CDR2: MNHNS and SASEGT. Trimming left V 1 base short and J 2 bases short, with 12 bases between. CDR3 amino acids: CASSEEGGHTYEQYF. For the CDR3, the DNA is TGTGCCAGCAGTGAAGAGGGGGGACACACCTACGAGCAGTACTTC.

This clone turned up a few times. The chain is built from TRBV21-1 and TRBJ1-5; the table's D call TRBD1 went unverified against the DNA. TRBV21-1 is termed a pseudogene. This CDR3 contains 14 residues. CDR3 coding DNA: TGTGCCAGCAGCAAAGAAACAGCTAATCAGCCCCAGCATTTT. It yields the protein CASSKETANQPQHF.

J is TRBJ2-3 and V is TRBV6-4; 7 nucleotides match TRBD2. The CDR3 loop spans 14 amino acids. J gave up 1 base and V 3 bases, and 1 base lay outside the gene matches. Germline V gene data show CDR1 as MRHNA and CDR2 as SNTAGT. This CDR3 is CASSEGGGTDTQYF. The CDR3 coding sequence is TGTGCCAGCAGTGAGGGGGGGGGCACAGATACGCAGTATTTT.

This chain joins TRBV5-1 and TRBJ1-1; D remains ambiguous. The V end was cut by 2 bases, the J end by 0 bases, with 5 bases between. Germline assignment: CDR1 SGHRS and CDR2 YFSETQ. The CDR3 is 13 amino acids. The CDR3 protein is CASSFTLNTEAFF. As DNA, the CDR3 is TGCGCCAGCAGCTTTACGCTGAACACTGAAGCTTTCTTT.

The rearrangement uses TRBV7-6 and TRBJ2-3, with 16 bases fitting TRBD2. Germline CDR1 and CDR2: SGHVS and FNYEAQ. Trimming removed 5 bases from V and 3 bases from J; junction bases left unmatched: 5. This CDR3 contains 17 residues. The CDR3 loop is CASSPGTSGGGTDTQYF. The DNA for the CDR3 is TGTGCCAGCAGCCCCGGGACTAGCGGGGGGGGGACAGATACGCAGTATTTT. Full variable domain (remainder filled in from reference TRBV7-6 and TRBJ2-3): GAGVSQSPRYKVTKRGQDVALRCDPISGHVSLYWYRQALGQGPEFLTYFNYEAQQDKSGLPNDRFSAERPEGSISTLTIQRTEQRDSAMYRCASSPGTSGGGTDTQYFGPGTRLTVL.

This clone occurred once. The chain links TRBV6-4 to TRBJ2-2; D remains unclear. The CDR3 is 15 amino acids. Per germline, CDR1 MRHNA and CDR2 SNTAGT. V was cut by 3 bases and J by 1 base, with 9 bases left in between. The chain's CDR3 is CASSEEAGNTGELFF. Written as DNA, the CDR3 is TGTGCCAGCAGTGAAGAAGCAGGGAACACCGGGGAGCTGTTTTTT.

This chain connects TRBV5-4 to TRBJ2-3, with 13 bases matching TRBD2. Germline V CDR1 and CDR2: SGHNT, YYREEE (reference sequence). The CDR3 loop spans 17 amino acids. V shed 4 bases, J shed 1 base, and the junction held 6 bases outside the gene matches. CDR3 bases: TGTGCCAGCAGCAGCGGGACTAGCGGGGTGCGCACAGATACGCAGTATTTT. Protein: CASSSGTSGVRTDTQYF.

The chain is built from TRBV27 and TRBJ2-5, with unresolved D. V dropped 2 bases and J dropped 5 bases, with 15 bases sitting between them. CDR3 length equals 15 residues. Germline V gene data show CDR1 as MNHEY and CDR2 as SMNVEV (reference sequence). CDR3: CASSLTLPTVETQYF. The CDR3 nucleotides are TGTGCCAGCAGTTTAACGCTCCCGACGGTGGAGACCCAGTACTTC.

The chain couples TRBV5-1 to TRBJ2-5, with a possible D match to TRBD2 (7 bases). V was clipped by 8 bases and J by 2 bases, with 13 bases between them. From germline, CDR1 is SGHRS and CDR2 YFSETQ. The CDR3 consists of 13 residues. The CDR3 DNA reads as TGCGCCAGTGCGGGGGCCCCACAAGAGACCCAGTACTTC. This sequence encodes CASAGAPQETQYF. The complete variable domain, with remaining parts taken from reference TRBV5-1 and TRBJ2-5, reads KAGVTQTPRYLIKTRGQQVTLSCSPISGHRSVSWYQQTPGQGLQFLFEYFSETQRNKGNFPGRFSGRQFSNSRSEMNVSTLELGDSALYLCASAGAPQETQYFGPGTRLLVL.

This chain links TRBV4-1 with TRBJ2-2, with D possibly called TRBD1 or TRBD2 (5 bases each). The V gene's germline CDR1 is MGHRA and CDR2 YSYEKL. This CDR3 comprises 17 residues. With 1 base removed from V and 3 bases from J, the gap between germline ends came to 15 bases. CDR3 coding DNA: TGCGCCAGCAGCCAAGCTTGGGGACGCGGGTACACCGGGGAGCTGTTTTTT. Its translation is CASSQAWGRGYTGELFF.

This clone came up a few times. The chain uses TRBV13 and TRBJ2-3; weak D call: TRBD2 (6 bases). V lost 5 bases, J lost 6 bases, and 15 bases lay in between. Germline CDR1 PRHDT, CDR2 FYEKMQ (reference sequence). The CDR3 length is 14 residues. The DNA of the CDR3 is TGTGCCAGCAGCCGCCGGGACTGGCCTGATACGCAGTATTTT. The encoded protein is CASSRRDWPDTQYF.

The chain carries TRBV11-2 and TRBJ2-3; perhaps TRBD2 as D (7 bases). This CDR3 has 15 amino acids. Trimming stripped 5 bases from V and 2 bases from J, with 14 bases between. Germline V gene data show CDR1 as SGHAT and CDR2 as FQNNGV. CDR3 region: CASSPGRGYTDTQYF. The CDR3 DNA reads as TGTGCCAGCAGCCCGGGGAGGGGGTACACAGATACGCAGTATTTT.

The chain couples TRBV21-1 to TRBJ2-7; the D call in the table, TRBD1, was not verified against the DNA. TRBV21-1 is termed a pseudogene. The CDR3 is 15 amino acids. In nucleotides, the CDR3 is TGTGCCAGCAGCAAAGCTCGGGACAGTTACTACGAGCAGTACTTC. This sequence encodes CASSKARDSYYEQYF.

This clone was observed a handful of times. V is TRBV5-4 and J is TRBJ1-2, with D perhaps matching TRBD1 (5 bases). This CDR3 contains 15 residues. The V gene's germline CDR1 is SGHNT and CDR2 YYREEE (reference sequence). V dropped 0 bases and J dropped 5 bases, with 14 bases sitting between them. The CDR3 is CASSLAHGALYGYTF. CDR3 sequence (DNA): TGTGCCAGCAGCTTGGCGCACGGGGCTTTATATGGCTACACCTTC.

The chain is built from TRBV18 and TRBJ2-3; TRBD2 aligns across 9 bases. Germline V gene sequence: CDR1 KGHSH, CDR2 LQKENI. The length of the CDR3 is 16 residues. The V and J ends lost 0 bases and 2 bases, in that order; junction bases with no gene match: 3. The CDR3 bases are TGTGCCAGCTCACCACCTAGCGGGGGCCTCACAGATACGCAGTATTTT. Translating it yields CASSPPSGGLTDTQYF.

This chain joins TRBV19 and TRBJ1-2, with D maybe TRBD1 (6 bases). CDR3 size: 16 residues. The V and J ends lost 4 bases and 6 bases respectively, with 21 bases between them. Germline loops: CDR1 LNHDA, CDR2 SQIVND (reference sequence). CDR3 sequence reads: CASSTQGRLLVDGYTF. Here the CDR3 DNA reads TGTGCCAGTAGTACACAGGGCCGTCTATTGGTTGATGGCTACACCTTC.

This clone was seen once. V gene TRBV2 combines with J gene TRBJ2-7, with D tentatively TRBD2 (5 bases). CDR1 SNHLY and CDR2 FYNNEI come from the germline V gene. The CDR3 runs 16 residues. The ends were cut back, 4 bases at V and 2 bases at J, with 18 bases in the middle. The DNA for the CDR3 is TGTGCCAGCAGTGGTGGGTCCGGGATTTTCACCTACGAGCAGTACTTC. Amino acid sequence: CASSGGSGIFTYEQYF.

This clone was detected once. V is TRBV13 and J is TRBJ2-5; D is tentatively TRBD1 or TRBD2 (6 bases each). V shed 6 bases and J shed 5 bases, with 19 bases lying between them. This CDR3 comprises 15 residues. CDR1 is PRHDT, CDR2 FYEKMQ, per germline (reference sequence). Here the CDR3 reads CASRLSWGASETQYF. The CDR3 DNA is TGTGCCAGCAGACTGAGTTGGGGGGCCTCGGAGACCCAGTACTTC.